Shown below are 4 T cell receptor beta chains from a single sample sequenced in a study of blood T cell repertoires in COVID-19. TCRdb's table, derived via immunoSEQ multiplex PCR, lists solely in-frame clones and lacks some. Among over 150,000 clones listed, around nine tenths were seen once. Sequences were obtained from peripheral blood. Source of these receptors: an elderly woman with COVID-19, enrolled during active disease.

The chain uses TRBV28 and TRBJ2-1; 11 nucleotides align to TRBD2. Germline CDR1 and CDR2: MDHEN and SYDVKM. The CDR3 totals 15 residues. V lost 8 bases, J lost 5 bases, and 8 bases stayed unmatched. The DNA for the CDR3 is TGTGCCAGCCGGATAGGGACTAGCGGCGACAATGAGCAGTTCTTC. The encoded protein is CASRIGTSGDNEQFF.

This sequence joins TRBV6-5 and TRBJ1-1; possible D gene TRBD1, 5 bases. Germline CDR1 is MNHEY and CDR2 is SVGAGI. This CDR3 has 15 amino acids. The V end was cut by 6 bases, the J end by 7 bases, with 21 bases between. The CDR3 nucleotides are TGTGCCAGCAGGGGTCGCTGGGGGGAAGGGTTTGAAGCTTTCTTT. Translated, it gives CASRGRWGEGFEAFF.

This chain joins TRBV7-3 and TRBJ2-7; 9 nucleotides align to TRBD1. The trim removed 5 bases at V and 0 bases at J, leaving 11 bases unmatched. This CDR3 contains 17 residues. From germline, CDR1 is SGHTA and CDR2 FQGTGA. CDR3 nucleotides: TGTGCCAGCAGCCTATTAAAAACAGGGGGCCACTCCTACGAGCAGTACTTC. Translating gives CASSLLKTGGHSYEQYF.

The chain joins TRBV10-3 to TRBJ1-1, with D hard to call. Germline V lookup: CDR1 ENHRY, CDR2 SYGVKD. The CDR3 is 13 residues long. V was clipped by 7 bases and J by 1 base, with 10 bases between them. The CDR3, as DNA: TGTGCCATCACCTCGACAAAGAACACTGAAGCTTTCTTT. It translates to CAITSTKNTEAFF.